The rows below give T cell receptor beta chains drawn from one sample of a study of spatial heterogeneity in lung cancer. TCRdb re-derived calls from the 5' RACE reads in MiXCR, one entry per CDR3 protein. The sample has about 50,000 distinct CDR3 sequences, about 7.4% seen once. Sample: PBMCs, taken at surgery. These receptors were taken from a female donor with early-stage non-small cell lung cancer. CDR3s include the opening cysteine and the closing phenylalanine or tryptophan. A D gene is named only where the DNA matches it firmly. Clone size is not always given. Where it is, it says once, few, many or a class for expanded clones.

cdr3_nt cdr3_aa d_call clone_size j_call v_call
TGCGCCAGCAGCTTGACCACAGGGAAGGGTCAGCCCCAGCATTTT CASSLTTGKGQPQHF . many TRBJ1-5 TRBV5-1
TGCGCCAGCAGCTTGGTACGGCAAACTAAGGGGGGGCCAAACAATGAGCAGTTCTTC CASSLVRQTKGGPNNEQFF . few TRBJ2-1 TRBV5-1
TGTGCCAGCAGTGAAACGCCCTGGGGGGGGGCCGATGGCTACACCTTC CASSETPWGGADGYTF . . TRBJ1-2 TRBV6-1
TGTGCCAGCAGCCCACTAGCGGGGGGGAGACACAATGAGCAGTTCTTC CASSPLAGGRHNEQFF TRBD2 many TRBJ2-1 TRBV3-1
TGTGCCAGCAGTTCAACCCGGGACAGGGTCGGGGCCAAAAACATTCAGTACTTC CASSSTRDRVGAKNIQYF TRBD1 many TRBJ2-4 TRBV6-5
TGTGCCAGCAGCTTGGGCCTTCCGGCAGGCGGGGGCTACACCTTC CASSLGLPAGGGYTF . many TRBJ1-2 TRBV5-5
TGTGCCACCAGTGATTTGCAAGGTAACTACAATGAGCAGTTCTTC CATSDLQGNYNEQFF . few TRBJ2-1 TRBV24-1
TGCAGTGCTAACGGACGGCCTAGCACAGATACGCAGTATTTT CSANGRPSTDTQYF . many TRBJ2-3 TRBV20-1
TGCGCCAGCAGCTTGGTCGGGGGGGCAGATACGCAGTATTTT CASSLVGGADTQYF TRBD2 . TRBJ2-3 TRBV5-1
TGTGCCAGCAGCGTCCCCCCGAGGAGGGGAAAAACCGGGGAGCTGTTTTTT CASSVPPRRGKTGELFF . few TRBJ2-2 TRBV6-1
TGTGCCAGCAGCCACCCCGACAGGGTACTGGGCGAGCAGTACTTC CASSHPDRVLGEQYF TRBD1 . TRBJ2-7 TRBV11-1
TGCGCCAGCGGTGGAGGACAGGGGGACGGGGACACTGAAGCTTTCTTT CASGGGQGDGDTEAFF TRBD1 few TRBJ1-1 TRBV10-1
TGCAGTGCTGGGGGGCAGGGGGTAAATTCACCCCTCCACTTT CSAGGQGVNSPLHF TRBD1 many TRBJ1-6 TRBV20-1
TGCAGTGCTAGAGGTGAAATAGGCACAGATACGCAGTATTTT CSARGEIGTDTQYF . . TRBJ2-3 TRBV20-1
TGCAGCGTTGGGACTAGCGGGGCCCCAGATACGCAGTATTTT CSVGTSGAPDTQYF TRBD2 . TRBJ2-3 TRBV29-1
TGTGCCAGCGGGCACGGACCTCCCGGCAATGAGCAGTTCTTC CASGHGPPGNEQFF . few TRBJ2-1 TRBV6-5
TGTGCCACCAGCCCATCAAGGGGGACCCCCACAGATACGCAGTATTTT CATSPSRGTPTDTQYF . many TRBJ2-3 TRBV15
TGTGCCAGCAGTTACATAGGTTCTGGGGCCAACGTCCTGACTTTC CASSYIGSGANVLTF . many TRBJ2-6 TRBV6-5
TGCAGTGCCCCTCTAGCGGGGGTATACAATGAGCAGTTCTTC CSAPLAGVYNEQFF TRBD2 . TRBJ2-1 TRBV20-1
TGTGCCAGCAGTTTAGCCCAGGGTGTCACTGAAGCTTTCTTT CASSLAQGVTEAFF . many TRBJ1-1 TRBV12-3/TRBV12-4
TGTGCCAGCAGGTTTAGCGGAAGCTCCTACGAGCAGTACTTC CASRFSGSSYEQYF . . TRBJ2-7 TRBV5-4
TGTGCCTGGAGTGGGGATAATAGCAATCAGCCCCAGCATTTT CAWSGDNSNQPQHF . many TRBJ1-5 TRBV30
TGTGCCAGCAGTTACTCAGGGAGGGATGAAAAACTGTTTTTT CASSYSGRDEKLFF . . TRBJ1-4 TRBV6-5
TGTGCCAGTAGTATCGACGGGGTCTCGGGCTACGAGCAGTACTTC CASSIDGVSGYEQYF . . TRBJ2-7 TRBV19
TGTGCCAGCAGTTCGGGGTCGGGGGCTTACGAGCAGTACTTC CASSSGSGAYEQYF . few TRBJ2-7 TRBV27
TGCGCCAGCAGCCATAACCCGGACAGGGGGAACACCGGGGAGCTGTTTTTT CASSHNPDRGNTGELFF TRBD1 few TRBJ2-2 TRBV4-1
TGTGCCAGCAGCCCCCCCGGGACTACCTACGAGCAGTACTTC CASSPPGTTYEQYF TRBD2 few TRBJ2-7 TRBV28
TGCGCCAGCAGCCAAGATCACGGGGCGAACTATGGCTACACCTTC CASSQDHGANYGYTF . many TRBJ1-2 TRBV4-3